The rows below give T cell receptor beta chains drawn from one sample of a study of blood T cell repertoires in COVID-19. Assay used: immunoSEQ multiplex PCR; TCRdb lists only in-frame clones, some missing. The table includes tens of thousands of clones, approximately 88% detected once. Sequencing used peripheral blood. These TCRs come from a human donor in a cohort sampled during active COVID-19. Both conserved end residues are part of each CDR3. A D gene is named only where the DNA matches it firmly. Only some rows state a clone size, as once, few, many or a class for expanded clones.

J gene	D gene	V gene	clone size	CDR3 protein	CDR3 DNA
TRBJ1-1	.	TRBV6-5	.	CASSSGSTGTEAFF	TGTGCCAGCAGTTCAGGGTCTACGGGCACTGAAGCTTTCTTT
TRBJ1-1	.	TRBV4-2	.	CASSQTGNTEAFF	TGTGCCAGCAGCCAAACAGGGAACACTGAAGCTTTCTTT
TRBJ1-2	.	TRBV6-5	.	CASSYRGSYTF	TGTGCCAGCAGTTATAGGGGTAGCTACACCTTC
TRBJ1-2	TRBD1	TRBV7-8	.	CASSPRRDRGNGYTF	TGTGCCAGCAGCCCACGCCGGGACAGGGGTAATGGCTACACCTTC
TRBJ1-2	TRBD1	TRBV19	.	CASSISGQGVAGYTF	TGTGCCAGTAGTATTTCTGGACAGGGGGTGGCTGGCTACACCTTC
TRBJ1-6	.	TRBV28	.	CASSSGENSPLHF	TGTGCCAGCAGTTCGGGGGAAAATTCACCCCTCCACTTT
TRBJ1-1	.	TRBV7-9	.	CASSLLRAEAFF	TGTGCCAGCAGCTTACTCAGGGCTGAAGCTTTCTTT
TRBJ1-3	.	TRBV10-3	.	CAISRQTISPTGNTIYF	TGTGCCATCAGTAGACAGACAATCTCCCCCACTGGAAACACCATATATTTT
TRBJ1-4	TRBD1	TRBV12-3/TRBV12-4	few	CASSPQMDRELFF	TGTGCCAGCAGTCCTCAGATGGACAGGGAACTGTTTTTT
TRBJ1-4	TRBD1	TRBV19	.	CASSIMGQGEEKLFF	TGTGCCAGTAGTATAATGGGACAGGGGGAGGAAAAACTGTTTTTT
TRBJ2-7	TRBD1	TRBV19	once	CASSETGGGYEQYF	TGTGCCAGTAGCGAGACAGGGGGTGGGTACGAGCAGTACTTC
TRBJ1-1	.	TRBV20-1	.	CSARYRKAFF	TGCAGTGCTAGGTACAGGAAAGCTTTCTTT
TRBJ1-1	TRBD1	TRBV10-3	.	CAISALPSGTASEAFF	TGTGCCATCAGTGCCCTTCCTTCCGGGACAGCATCTGAAGCTTTCTTT
TRBJ1-1	TRBD1	TRBV6-1	.	CASSEAGTDYTEAFF	TGTGCCAGCAGTGAAGCGGGGACAGACTACACTGAAGCTTTCTTT
TRBJ2-2	TRBD1	TRBV3-1/TRBV3-2	few	CASSLGTGTAGELFF	TGTGCCAGCAGCCTAGGTACAGGGACAGCCGGGGAGCTGTTTTTT
TRBJ2-7	TRBD2	TRBV3-1/TRBV3-2	.	CASSQVNGGGYEQYF	TGTGCCAGCAGCCAAGTGAATGGGGGGGGCTACGAGCAGTACTTC
TRBJ1-1	.	TRBV6-5	.	CASSSRVENTEAFF	TGTGCCAGCAGTTCCAGGGTTGAGAACACTGAAGCTTTCTTT
TRBJ1-1	.	TRBV6-5	.	CASSPQTGIVTEAFF	TGTGCCAGCAGTCCTCAGACAGGAATCGTCACTGAAGCTTTCTTT
TRBJ1-1	TRBD1	TRBV4-3	once	CASSQTYPSGTVSREAFF	TGCGCCAGCAGCCAAACGTATCCATCCGGGACAGTAAGCCGTGAAGCTTTCTTT
TRBJ2-7	.	TRBV19	few	CASSTTGTYEQYF	TGTGCCAGTAGCACTACAGGGACCTACGAGCAGTACTTC
TRBJ1-2	.	TRBV6-1	.	CASSGYFGQPEGGYTF	TGTGCCAGCAGTGGATACTTCGGACAGCCCGAGGGGGGCTACACCTTC
TRBJ1-2	TRBD1	TRBV7-9	.	CASQDRSYTF	TGTGCCAGCCAGGACAGGTCCTACACCTTC
TRBJ1-1	.	TRBV9	.	CASSPKNTGNTEAFF	TGTGCCAGCAGCCCAAAAAATACAGGGAACACTGAAGCTTTCTTT
TRBJ1-2	.	TRBV20-1	.	CSASGVGQGKVTNYGYTF	TGCAGTGCTAGTGGGGTAGGGCAGGGCAAAGTTACCAACTATGGCTACACCTTC
TRBJ1-1	.	TRBV5-1	.	CASSALQGGDTEAFF	TGCGCCAGCAGCGCTTTACAGGGCGGCGACACTGAAGCTTTCTTT
TRBJ1-1	.	TRBV6-5	.	CASSYWGAGDNTEAFF	TGTGCCAGCAGTTACTGGGGTGCGGGAGACAACACTGAAGCTTTCTTT
TRBJ2-2	.	TRBV27	.	CASSFGGNTGELFF	TGTGCCAGCAGTTTCGGCGGTAACACCGGGGAGCTGTTTTTT
TRBJ2-6	.	TRBV19	.	CASSSGVTGANVLTF	TGTGCCAGTAGTTCAGGGGTAACTGGGGCCAACGTCCTGACTTTC
TRBJ1-2	TRBD1	TRBV5-6	.	CASSSGGYGYTF	TGTGCCAGCAGCTCAGGGGGGTATGGCTACACCTTC
TRBJ1-5	.	TRBV5-8	.	CASSFGQSNQPQHF	TGTGCCAGCAGCTTTGGACAGAGCAATCAGCCCCAGCATTTT
TRBJ2-7	.	TRBV5-1	.	CASSADRGMYEQYF	TGCGCCAGCAGCGCGGACCGGGGGATGTACGAGCAGTACTTC
TRBJ1-2	TRBD1	TRBV7-9	.	CASSLAHLGDSYGYTF	TGTGCCAGCAGCTTAGCCCACCTCGGGGACAGCTATGGCTACACCTTC
TRBJ2-7	.	TRBV11-2	.	CASSSLRGGAISYEQYF	TGTGCCAGCAGCTCACTCCGGGGCGGGGCTATCTCCTACGAGCAGTACTTC
TRBJ1-2	.	TRBV7-8	.	CASRRTGFDYGYTF	TGTGCCAGCAGAAGGACTGGTTTTGACTATGGCTACACCTTC
TRBJ2-7	TRBD1	TRBV11-3	.	CASSLWTGGSYEQYF	TGTGCCAGCAGTTTGTGGACAGGGGGCTCCTACGAGCAGTACTTC
TRBJ1-1	.	TRBV3-1/TRBV3-2	.	CASRYRNTEAFF	TGTGCCAGCAGGTACAGGAACACTGAAGCTTTCTTT
TRBJ1-5	.	TRBV10-3	.	CAISEQSPNQPQHF	TGTGCCATCAGTGAACAGAGCCCCAATCAGCCCCAGCATTTT
TRBJ1-6	TRBD1	TRBV10-3	.	CAISAQGDGNSPLHF	TGTGCCATCAGTGCACAGGGGGATGGGAATTCACCCCTCCACTTT
TRBJ2-2	.	TRBV24-1	.	CATSGFAGELFF	TGTGCCACCAGTGGTTTTGCGGGAGAGCTGTTTTTT
TRBJ1-5	.	TRBV2	few	CASQMYSNQPQHF	TGTGCCAGTCAGATGTATAGCAATCAGCCCCAGCATTTT
TRBJ2-7	TRBD1	TRBV7-9	.	CASSPQTLGQGPYEQYF	TGTGCCAGCAGCCCGCAAACGTTAGGACAGGGGCCCTACGAGCAGTACTTC
TRBJ1-2	TRBD1	TRBV5-6	.	CASSIQGLRYGYTF	TGTGCCAGCAGCATACAGGGGCTTCGATATGGCTACACCTTC
TRBJ2-3	TRBD1	TRBV10-3	.	CATAANRGEDTDTQYF	TGTGCCACCGCCGCGAACAGGGGAGAAGACACAGATACGCAGTATTTT
TRBJ2-7	.	TRBV3-1/TRBV3-2	.	CASSQGGMPYF	TGTGCCAGCAGCCAGGGGGGAATGCCGTACTTC
TRBJ2-7	.	TRBV6-4	.	CASSDSGYEQYF	TGTGCCAGCAGTGACTCCGGGTACGAGCAGTACTTC
TRBJ1-5	.	TRBV10-2	.	CASSDGGYQPQHF	TGCGCCAGCAGTGACGGGGGGTATCAGCCCCAGCATTTT
TRBJ1-6	TRBD1	TRBV11-2	.	CASSEGQGGPNSPLHF	TGTGCCAGCAGCGAAGGACAGGGAGGGCCCAATTCACCCCTCCACTTT
TRBJ1-1	.	TRBV2	.	CASPDRSNTEAFF	TGTGCCAGCCCCGACAGGTCGAACACTGAAGCTTTCTTT
TRBJ2-7	.	TRBV6-2/TRBV6-3	.	CASSSNLYEQYF	TGTGCCAGCAGTTCCAACTTATACGAGCAGTACTTC
TRBJ1-1	TRBD1	TRBV7-2	.	CASSKWTGGMGTEAFF	TGTGCCAGCAGCAAATGGACAGGGGGTATGGGCACTGAAGCTTTCTTT
TRBJ1-1	.	TRBV19	.	CASSTPQGGYTEAFF	TGTGCCAGTAGTACACCCCAGGGCGGATACACTGAAGCTTTCTTT
TRBJ1-1	.	TRBV7-9	.	CASSVVTGPPEGAFF	TGTGCCAGCAGCGTCGTTACAGGGCCGCCCGAGGGAGCTTTCTTT
TRBJ1-5	TRBD1	TRBV10-3	few	CAIRGDRGPLQPQHF	TGTGCCATCAGGGGGGACAGGGGGCCTCTTCAGCCCCAGCATTTT
TRBJ1-1	.	TRBV7-2	.	CASSPSRGKAEAFF	TGTGCCAGCAGCCCCAGTAGGGGCAAGGCTGAAGCTTTCTTT
TRBJ1-3	.	TRBV3-1/TRBV3-2	.	CASSQDIRVSGNTIYF	TGTGCCAGCAGCCAAGATATCAGGGTCTCTGGAAACACCATATATTTT
TRBJ1-6	TRBD1	TRBV11-2	.	CASSRITQSTGVRSPLHF	TGTGCCAGCAGCCGCATTACCCAATCGACAGGGGTCCGCTCACCCCTCCACTTT
TRBJ1-2	.	TRBV6-5	.	CASSYGRDYGYTF	TGTGCCAGCAGTTACGGGAGGGACTATGGCTACACCTTC